The 28 T cell receptor beta chains below come from one sample, sequenced in a study of blood T cells in healthy people across ages (dated by TCRdb to about 2015). Receptors were amplified or captured by 5' RACE. Sequencer: Illumina HiSeq 2500. A second PCR of about 7 to 12 cycles was run with a J-beta primer mix and a sample-barcoded 5' primer. The public reads were reprocessed in TCRdb via fastp at Q25 and MiXCR, keeping in-frame beta chains. Every entry covers one CDR3 protein and lists the most common genes and DNA from its rows. Within this sample are 550,000 to 750,000 distinct CDR3 sequences, with under 25% of them counted one time only. The ten largest clones represent roughly 3.6% of the sample. Sequencing input: blood. These receptors all stem from a man aged 70-80 years in good health.

This clonotype was observed a few times. The chain is built from TRBV28 and TRBJ1-2; tentatively, D is TRBD1 (5 bases). This CDR3 comprises 16 residues. V lost 6 bases to trimming and J lost 4 bases, with 21 bases between them. Germline V CDR1 and CDR2: MDHEN, SYDVKM. CDR3 loop: CASSPGGGGPSYGYTF. The CDR3, as DNA: TGTGCCAGCAGCCCCGGTGGCGGGGGACCATCCTATGGCTACACCTTC.

This chain links TRBV10-2 with TRBJ1-6, with a possible D match to TRBD1 (5 bases). The CDR3 is 13 amino acids. Germline CDR1 WSHSY, CDR2 SAAADI. V dropped 5 bases and J dropped 5 bases, with 7 bases sitting between them. CDR3 sequence (DNA): TGCGCCAGCAGTACGACAGATAATTCACCCCTCCACTTT. It yields the protein CASSTTDNSPLHF.

The chain carries TRBV11-2 and TRBJ1-4, with unresolved D. The germline V gene has CDR1 SGHAT and CDR2 FQNNGV. The CDR3 has 13 residues. V gave up 5 bases and J gave up 4 bases, with 8 bases separating them. The DNA for the CDR3 is TGTGCCAGCAGCAAGGGATATAATGAAAAACTGTTTTTT. Translation: CASSKGYNEKLFF.

The table lists this clonotype with a few counts. The genes are TRBV20-1 and TRBJ2-7; the D gene is possibly TRBD2 (6 bases). The germline V gene has CDR1 DFQATT and CDR2 SNEGSKA (reference sequence). The CDR3 is 13 amino acids. Deletions cut 1 base from V and 2 bases from J, with 9 bases between. The CDR3 region is CSARAGATYEQYF. The CDR3 DNA reads as TGCAGTGCTAGAGCGGGAGCTACCTACGAGCAGTACTTC.

The chain joins TRBV7-9 to TRBJ2-3; D remains ambiguous. Trimming pared 5 bases from V and 6 bases from J, leaving 12 bases between. This CDR3 has 13 amino acids. The V gene's germline CDR1 is SEHNR and CDR2 FQNEAQ (reference sequence). CDR3 residues: CASSHLPTDTQYF. The CDR3 nucleotides are TGTGCCAGCAGCCATCTTCCCACGGATACGCAGTATTTT.

The genes are TRBV6-1 and TRBJ2-7, with TRBD2 matching over 9 bases. V lost 7 bases to trimming and J lost 4 bases; unmatched junction nucleotides: 8. CDR1 is MNHNS and CDR2 is SASEGT in the germline V gene. The CDR3 is 14 amino acids. CDR3: CASIKAGGKYEQYF. For the CDR3, the DNA is TGTGCCAGCATAAAAGCGGGAGGAAAATACGAGCAGTACTTC.

Note on this clonotype: Its ends do not fully match the called genes, so a read error is possible. This sequence joins TRBV6-1 and TRBJ1-2; D possibly corresponds to TRBD1 (5 bases). This CDR3 comprises 16 residues. Per germline, CDR1 MNHNS and CDR2 SASEGT. The CDR3, as DNA: TGTGCCAGCATCTGGGGCCTGCGGCAGGGTGGGTATGGCTACATCTTC. It is translated as CASIWGLRQGGYGYIF.

The rearrangement joins TRBV24-1 to TRBJ2-5, with D possibly being TRBD1 or TRBD2 (5 bases each). The J call may be in error: the DNA end matches TRBJ2-1 better. Germline loops: CDR1 KGHDR, CDR2 SFDVKD. The CDR3 is made up of 18 amino acids. The CDR3 loop is CATSDTLGRQNSYNEQFF. The CDR3 DNA reads TGTGCCACCAGTGACACCCTGGGACGGCAGAACTCCTACAATGAGCAGTTCTTC.

The V gene is TRBV7-3, the J gene TRBJ2-2, with TRBD2 as a possible D gene (6 bases). V shed 1 base and J shed 3 bases, with 12 bases lying between them. The CDR3 is 16 amino acids. Germline V gives CDR1 SGHTA, CDR2 FQGTGA. The DNA for the CDR3 is TGTGCCAGCAGCTTAAATATTGCTAGCGACACCGGGGAGCTGTTTTTT. Its translation is CASSLNIASDTGELFF.

This clonotype was counted only a few times. This chain uses TRBV3-1 with TRBJ2-5, with 10 bases fitting TRBD2. The germline V gene has CDR1 LGHDT and CDR2 YNNKEL (reference sequence). V lost 4 bases and J lost 11; bases outside the gene matches: 19. There are 17 residues in the CDR3. DNA for the CDR3: TGTGCCAGCAGCCCCGGACTAGCGGTCCTCTCGGCGGGGGAGCAGTACTTC. It yields the protein CASSPGLAVLSAGEQYF.

This clonotype was detected ten times or more. The chain combines TRBV29-1 with TRBJ1-4, with D hard to call. Trimming removed 7 bases at V and 8 bases at J, with 14 bases between. From germline, CDR1 is SQVTM and CDR2 ANQGSEA. This CDR3 is built from 12 residues. The CDR3 bases are TGCAGCGCCGGAACAAGAGGGGAAAAACTGTTTTTT. It is translated as CSAGTRGEKLFF.

This clonotype was observed a few times. This clone may be a read error of a much larger clone one base away. The chain recombines TRBV13 with TRBJ2-1, with 8 positions matching TRBD2. CDR1 is PRHDT and CDR2 is FYEKMQ in the germline V gene (reference sequence). This CDR3 region has 18 residues. The CDR3 is CANSLGPSAGVSRNEQFF. The CDR3 DNA reads as TGTGCCAACAGCTTAGGGCCCTCAGCGGGAGTGTCGCGTAATGAGCAGTTCTTC. Combining the CDR3 with reference TRBV13 and TRBJ2-1 gives the whole variable domain AAGVIQSPRHLIKEKRETATLKCYPIPRHDTVYWYQQGPGQDPQFLISFYEKMQSDKGSIPDRFSAQQFSDYHSELNMSSLELGDSALYFCANSLGPSAGVSRNEQFFGPGTRLTVL.

This clonotype was counted only a few times. J is TRBJ1-4 and V is TRBV5-5; 9 bases map to TRBD1. The CDR3 covers 15 residues. The trim removed 3 bases at V and 8 bases at J, leaving 8 bases unmatched. Germline V gene data show CDR1 as SGHKS and CDR2 as YYEKEE (reference sequence). The CDR3 loop reads CASSYTGGLSEKLFF. DNA of the CDR3: TGTGCCAGCAGCTATACAGGGGGCTTAAGCGAAAAACTGTTTTTT.

The chain combines TRBV9 with TRBJ2-5; no clear D gene. Looked up from germline, CDR1 is SGDLS and CDR2 is YYNGEE. The CDR3 is 14 amino acids. Trimming removed 0 bases at V and 2 bases at J, with 8 bases between. CDR3 region: CASSVGVVQETQYF. CDR3 nucleotide sequence: TGTGCCAGCAGCGTAGGGGTGGTACAAGAGACCCAGTACTTC.

A few counts support this clonotype. The chain has TRBV20-1 and TRBJ2-3; 11 bases are a match to TRBD2. The length of the CDR3 is 18 residues. The germline V gene encodes CDR1 DFQATT and CDR2 SNEGSKA (reference sequence). Trimming cost V 2 bases and J 4 bases; bases outside gene matches: 14. The CDR3 DNA reads as TGCAGTGCTAGATCTCTCCGGGGACTAGCGGAAAGGGCAGATACGCAGTATTTT. Encoded protein: CSARSLRGLAERADTQYF.

The V gene is TRBV29-1, the J gene TRBJ2-3, with a possible D match to TRBD1 (5 bases). Germline CDR1 is SQVTM and CDR2 is ANQGSEA. V was clipped by 7 bases and J by 3 bases, with 8 bases between them. The CDR3 extends over 11 amino acids. In DNA, the CDR3 is TGCAGCGCAGCAGGGACAGATACGCAGTATTTT. Protein product: CSAAGTDTQYF.

The rearrangement joins TRBV28 to TRBJ2-5; D may match TRBD1 or TRBD2 (5 bases each). The better agreement between TRBJ2-7 and the DNA end casts doubt on the J call. Per the germline V gene, CDR1 is MDHEN and CDR2 is SYDVKM. The CDR3 spans 14 residues. CDR3 sequence: CASSPTGTVYEQYF. The CDR3 DNA reads as TGTGCCAGCAGTCCCACCGGGACCGTGTACGAGCAGTACTTC.

The J gene is TRBJ2-7, the V gene TRBV6-5, with 10 bases identical to TRBD1. Germline V lookup: CDR1 MNHEY, CDR2 SVGAGI. After removal of 5 bases from V and 2 bases from J, the junction contained 12 bases not matched to a gene. The CDR3 sequence is 17 residues long. CDR3 sequence: CASSRAPGQGSAYEQYF. The CDR3 DNA sequence: TGTGCCAGCAGTCGAGCTCCGGGACAGGGGAGTGCCTACGAGCAGTACTTC.

This clonotype was picked up a small number of times. The chain links TRBV5-1 to TRBJ2-2; D remains unclear. This CDR3 has 14 residues. The germline gives CDR1 SGHRS, CDR2 YFSETQ. Trimming took 0 bases from V and 2 from J, leaving 5 bases between them. The CDR3 protein is CASSLDSNTGELFF. The CDR3 bases are TGCGCCAGCAGCTTGGATTCAAACACCGGGGAGCTGTTTTTT.

The J gene is TRBJ2-5, the V gene TRBV7-9, with 11 bases matching TRBD2. The DNA matches TRBJ2-1 better at its end, which makes the J call doubtful. Germline V gene data show CDR1 as SEHNR and CDR2 as FQNEAQ (reference sequence). The CDR3 is 17 amino acids. The CDR3 loop reads CASSPRLAGGVYNEQFF. In DNA form, the CDR3 reads TGTGCCAGCAGCCCCCGTTTAGCGGGAGGGGTCTACAATGAGCAGTTCTTC.

This clonotype has a count of ten or more. This chain connects TRBV19 to TRBJ2-5; TRBD1 matches at 7 bases. Per the germline V gene, CDR1 is LNHDA and CDR2 is SQIVND (reference sequence). This CDR3 region has 13 residues. The J segment lost 5 bases and the V segment lost 9 bases, leaving 9 bases of the junction unmatched. CDR3 amino acids: CASSTTGSETQYF. Here the CDR3 DNA reads TGTGCCAGCTCAACGACAGGGAGCGAGACCCAGTACTTC.

This clonotype was seen a handful of times. The chain uses TRBV5-1 and TRBJ2-5, with 8 bases aligning to TRBD2. The CDR3 has 14 residues. Germline V gene sequence: CDR1 SGHRS, CDR2 YFSETQ. Trimming took 4 bases from V and 4 from J; bases not matched to a gene: 6. The DNA for the CDR3 is TGCGCCAGCAGCGACGGGAGGGTTGGAGAGACCCAGTACTTC. Protein product: CASSDGRVGETQYF.

This clonotype has more than one count but fewer than ten. This chain uses TRBV18 with TRBJ2-1, with D uncertain. With 1 base removed from V and 6 bases from J, the gap between germline ends came to 10 bases. The CDR3 covers 14 residues. CDR1 is KGHSH, CDR2 LQKENI, per germline. The CDR3 sequence is CASSPRAVANEQFF. CDR3 bases: TGTGCCAGCTCACCACGGGCAGTCGCCAATGAGCAGTTCTTC.

This clonotype came up a few times. The chain employs TRBV5-1 and TRBJ2-2, with a possible D match to TRBD1 (8 bases). CDR3 size: 16 residues. Trimming took 4 bases from V and 4 from J, leaving 17 bases between them. The germline V gene has CDR1 SGHRS and CDR2 YFSETQ. CDR3 region: CASSPGQGGGTGELFF. The CDR3 DNA follows: TGCGCCAGCAGCCCTGGACAGGGAGGGGGCACCGGGGAGCTGTTTTTT.

Concerning this clonotype: It may be a read error: a sequence one base away is much more abundant. The J gene is TRBJ2-7, the V gene TRBV12-3 or TRBV12-4; tentatively, D is TRBD1 (5 bases). The CDR3 spans 13 residues. V gave up 4 bases and J gave up 3 bases, with 10 bases separating them. CDR3 residues: CASSWGLSYEQYF. The CDR3 coding sequence is TGTGCCAGCAGTTGGGGCCTCAGCTACGAGCAGTACTTC.

V is TRBV21-1 and J is TRBJ1-1; the table's D gene call, TRBD1, was not cross checked with the DNA. TRBV21-1 is described as a pseudogene. CDR3 length: 16 residues. CDR3 coding DNA: TGTGCCAGCAGCAGACAGGGGGCGCGAGGGAACACTGAAGCTTTCTTT. This translates into CASSRQGARGNTEAFF.

V gene TRBV23-1 combines with J gene TRBJ2-1, with D possibly matching TRBD1 (6 bases). TRBJ2-7 matches the DNA end more closely, so the J call is doubtful. TRBV23-1 is reported as an ORF; its role is uncertain. This CDR3 spans 15 amino acids. CDR3 DNA: TGCGCCAGCAGTCAACCCCCGGGACACCCTTTGGAGCAGTACTTC. Amino acid sequence: CASSQPPGHPLEQYF.

The genes are TRBV7-9 and TRBJ1-1; D call uncertain. The V gene's germline CDR1 is SEHNR and CDR2 FQNEAQ (reference sequence). This CDR3 is 14 amino acids long. Trimming pared 7 bases from V and 1 base from J, leaving 13 bases between. CDR3 loop: CASTLIGGNTEAFF. CDR3 DNA sequence: TGTGCCAGCACCCTCATCGGCGGGAACACTGAAGCTTTCTTT.